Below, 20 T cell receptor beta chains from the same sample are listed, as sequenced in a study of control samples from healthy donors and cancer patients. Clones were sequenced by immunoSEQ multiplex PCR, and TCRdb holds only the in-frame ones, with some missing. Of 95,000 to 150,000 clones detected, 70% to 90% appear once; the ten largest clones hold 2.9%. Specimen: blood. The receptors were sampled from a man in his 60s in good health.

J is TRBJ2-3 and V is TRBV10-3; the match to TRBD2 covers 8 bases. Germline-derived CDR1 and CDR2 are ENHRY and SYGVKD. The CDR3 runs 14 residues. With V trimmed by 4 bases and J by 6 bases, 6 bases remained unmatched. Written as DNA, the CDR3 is TGTGCCATCAGTGCCGGCTCTAGCGGGGATACGCAGTATTTT. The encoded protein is CAISAGSSGDTQYF.

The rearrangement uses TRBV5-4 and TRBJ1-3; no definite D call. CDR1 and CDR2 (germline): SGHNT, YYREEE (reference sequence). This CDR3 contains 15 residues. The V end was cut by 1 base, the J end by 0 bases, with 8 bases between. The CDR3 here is CASSLPGASGNTIYF. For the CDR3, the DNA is TGTGCCAGCAGCTTGCCCGGAGCCTCTGGAAACACCATATATTTT.

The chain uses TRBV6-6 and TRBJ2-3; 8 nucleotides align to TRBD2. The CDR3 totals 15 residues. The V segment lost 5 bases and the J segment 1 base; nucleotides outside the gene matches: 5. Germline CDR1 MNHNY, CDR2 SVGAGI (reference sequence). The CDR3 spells CASSSRRGGTDTQYF. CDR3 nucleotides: TGTGCCAGCAGTAGTCGGCGGGGGGGCACAGATACGCAGTATTTT.

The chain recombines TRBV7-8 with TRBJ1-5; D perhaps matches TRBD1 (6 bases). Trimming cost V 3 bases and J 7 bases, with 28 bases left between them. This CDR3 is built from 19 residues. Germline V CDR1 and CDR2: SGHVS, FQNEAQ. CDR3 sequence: CASSLRGGARDYFGQPQHF. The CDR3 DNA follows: TGTGCCAGCAGCTTGCGGGGGGGGGCTAGGGACTATTTTGGCCAGCCCCAGCATTTT. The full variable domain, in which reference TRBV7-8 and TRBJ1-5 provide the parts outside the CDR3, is GAGVSQSPRYKVAKRGQDVALRCDPISGHVSLFWYQQALGQGPEFLTYFQNEAQLDKSGLPSDRFFAERPEGSVSTLKIQRTQQEDSAVYLCASSLRGGARDYFGQPQHFGDGTRLSIL.

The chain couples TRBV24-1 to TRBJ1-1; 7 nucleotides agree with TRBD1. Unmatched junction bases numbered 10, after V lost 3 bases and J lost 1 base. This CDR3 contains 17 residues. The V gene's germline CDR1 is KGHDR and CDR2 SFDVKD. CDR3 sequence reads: CATSDDPRQGGNTEAFF. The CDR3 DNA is TGTGCCACCAGTGATGACCCGAGACAGGGTGGGAACACTGAAGCTTTCTTT.

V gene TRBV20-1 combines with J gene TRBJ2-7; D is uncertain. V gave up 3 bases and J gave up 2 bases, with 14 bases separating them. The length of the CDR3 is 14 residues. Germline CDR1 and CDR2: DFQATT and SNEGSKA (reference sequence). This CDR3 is CSASKDSYTYEQYF. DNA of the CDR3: TGCAGTGCTAGTAAGGATTCCTACACCTACGAGCAGTACTTC.

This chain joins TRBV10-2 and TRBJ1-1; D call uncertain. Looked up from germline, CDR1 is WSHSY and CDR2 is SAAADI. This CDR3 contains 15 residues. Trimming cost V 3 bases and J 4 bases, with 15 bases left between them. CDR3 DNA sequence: TGCGCCAGCAGTGAAGGTACGGTGATAGGCACTGAAGCTTTCTTT. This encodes CASSEGTVIGTEAFF.

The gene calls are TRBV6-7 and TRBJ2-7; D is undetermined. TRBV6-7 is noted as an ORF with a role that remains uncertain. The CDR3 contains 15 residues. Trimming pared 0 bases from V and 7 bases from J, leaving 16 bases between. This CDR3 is CASSYSILLSREQYF. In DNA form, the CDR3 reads TGTGCCAGCAGTTACTCGATCCTCCTGAGTAGGGAGCAGTACTTC.

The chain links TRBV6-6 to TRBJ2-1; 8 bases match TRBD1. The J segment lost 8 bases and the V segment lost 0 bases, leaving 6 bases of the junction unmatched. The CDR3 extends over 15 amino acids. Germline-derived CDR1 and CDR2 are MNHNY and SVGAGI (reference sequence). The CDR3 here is CASSYSMDRAHEQFF. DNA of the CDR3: TGTGCCAGCAGTTACTCAATGGACAGGGCTCATGAGCAGTTCTTC.

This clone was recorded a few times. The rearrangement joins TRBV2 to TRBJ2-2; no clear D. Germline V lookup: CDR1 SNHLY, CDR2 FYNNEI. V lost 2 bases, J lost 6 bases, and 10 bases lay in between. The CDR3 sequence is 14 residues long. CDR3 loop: CASSETDGAGELFF. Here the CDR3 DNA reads TGTGCCAGCAGTGAAACGGATGGGGCCGGGGAGCTGTTTTTT.

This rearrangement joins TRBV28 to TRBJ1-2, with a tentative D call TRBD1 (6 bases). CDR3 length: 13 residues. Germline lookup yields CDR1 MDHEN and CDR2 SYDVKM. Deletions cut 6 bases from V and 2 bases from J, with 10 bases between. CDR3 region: CASSGQLNYGYTF. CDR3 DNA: TGTGCCAGCAGCGGACAGTTAAACTATGGCTACACCTTC.

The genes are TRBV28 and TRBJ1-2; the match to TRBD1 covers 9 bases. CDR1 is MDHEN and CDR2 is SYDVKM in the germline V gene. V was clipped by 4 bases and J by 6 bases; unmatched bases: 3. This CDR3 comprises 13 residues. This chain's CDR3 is CASSSGQGDGYTF. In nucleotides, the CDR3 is TGTGCCAGCAGTTCGGGACAGGGTGATGGCTACACCTTC.

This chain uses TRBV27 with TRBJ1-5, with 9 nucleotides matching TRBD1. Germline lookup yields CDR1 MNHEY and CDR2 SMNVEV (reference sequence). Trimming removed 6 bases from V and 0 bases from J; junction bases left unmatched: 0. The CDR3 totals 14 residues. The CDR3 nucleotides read TGTGCCAGCAGGGACAGGGGTAGCAATCAGCCCCAGCATTTT. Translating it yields CASRDRGSNQPQHF.

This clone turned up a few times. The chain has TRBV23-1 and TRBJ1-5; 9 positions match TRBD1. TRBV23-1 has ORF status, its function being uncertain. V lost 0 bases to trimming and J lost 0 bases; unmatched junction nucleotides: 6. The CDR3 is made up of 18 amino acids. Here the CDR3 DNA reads TGCGCCAGCAGTCAATCTCCGGGACAGGGCTATAGCAATCAGCCCCAGCATTTT. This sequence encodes CASSQSPGQGYSNQPQHF.

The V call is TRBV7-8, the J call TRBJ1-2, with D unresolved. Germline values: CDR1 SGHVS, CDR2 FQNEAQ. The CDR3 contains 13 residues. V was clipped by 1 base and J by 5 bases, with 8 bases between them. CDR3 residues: CASSLDPVYGYTF. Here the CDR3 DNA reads TGTGCCAGCAGCTTAGACCCGGTATATGGCTACACCTTC. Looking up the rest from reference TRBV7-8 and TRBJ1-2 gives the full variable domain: GAGVSQSPRYKVAKRGQDVALRCDPISGHVSLFWYQQALGQGPEFLTYFQNEAQLDKSGLPSDRFFAERPEGSVSTLKIQRTQQEDSAVYLCASSLDPVYGYTFGSGTRLTVV.

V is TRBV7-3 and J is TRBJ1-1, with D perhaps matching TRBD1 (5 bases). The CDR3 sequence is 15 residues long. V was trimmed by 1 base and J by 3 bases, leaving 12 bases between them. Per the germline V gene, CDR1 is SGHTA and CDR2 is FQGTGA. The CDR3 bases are TGTGCCAGCAGCTTAAATCCAGGGACGGACACTGAAGCTTTCTTT. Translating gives CASSLNPGTDTEAFF.

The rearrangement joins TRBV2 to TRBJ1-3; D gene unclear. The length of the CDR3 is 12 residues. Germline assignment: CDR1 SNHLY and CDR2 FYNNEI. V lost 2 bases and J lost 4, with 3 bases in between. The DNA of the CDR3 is TGTGCCAGCAGTGAATCAGGAAACACCATATATTTT. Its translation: CASSESGNTIYF.

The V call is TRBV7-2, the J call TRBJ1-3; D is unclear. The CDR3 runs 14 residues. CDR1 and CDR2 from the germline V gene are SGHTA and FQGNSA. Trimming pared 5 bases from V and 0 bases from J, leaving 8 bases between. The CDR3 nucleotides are TGTGCCAGCAGCGAGTCATACTCTGGAAACACCATATATTTT. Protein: CASSESYSGNTIYF.

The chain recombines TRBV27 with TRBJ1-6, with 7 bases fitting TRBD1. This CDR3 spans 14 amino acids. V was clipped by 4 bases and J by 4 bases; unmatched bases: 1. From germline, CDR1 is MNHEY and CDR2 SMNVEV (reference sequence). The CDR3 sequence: CASSWTGYNSPLHF. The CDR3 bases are TGTGCCAGCAGTTGGACAGGTTATAATTCACCCCTCCACTTT.

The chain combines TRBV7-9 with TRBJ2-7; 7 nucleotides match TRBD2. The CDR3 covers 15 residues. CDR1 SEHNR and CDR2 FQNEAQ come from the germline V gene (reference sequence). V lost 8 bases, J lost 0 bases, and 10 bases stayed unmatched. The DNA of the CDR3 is TGTGCCAGCCTAGATGGGGGAGGGCTCTCCTACGAGCAGTACTTC. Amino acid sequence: CASLDGGGLSYEQYF. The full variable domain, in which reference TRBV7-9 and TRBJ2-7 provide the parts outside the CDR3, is DTGVSQNPRHKITKRGQNVTFRCDPISEHNRLYWYRQTLGQGPEFLTYFQNEAQLEKSRLLSDRFSAERPKGSFSTLEIQRTEQGDSAMYLCASLDGGGLSYEQYFGPGTRLTVT.